The clone carrying this T cell receptor (beta chain) was recorded at least ten times. Germline lookup yields CDR1 SGHTA and CDR2 FQGNSA. The V gene lost 5 bases and the J gene lost 5 bases, with 18 bases spanning the gap. The CDR3 runs 16 residues. These data are taken from a study of blood T cells in healthy people across ages. Study information: Template switching captured about one barcoded beta molecule per two T cells.

Then a second PCR, running about 6 to 12 cycles, was carried out with a sample-barcoded 5' primer and a J-beta primer mix. Every cDNA molecule bore a tag from a template-switch adaptor containing 12 random nucleotides. One entry per CDR3 protein results from TCRdb running MiXCR on the 5' RACE reads. The profile shows hundreds of thousands of distinct CDR3 sequences, more than 40% of them singletons. The sequencing input was blood. The chain is built from TRBV7-2 and TRBJ2-2, with D maybe TRBD2 (6 bases). This receptor was identified in a man aged 55 to 69 in good health. CDR3 region: CASSPTGGVETGELFF. CDR3 DNA sequence: TGTGCCAGCAGCCCCACGGGCGGGGTGGAAACCGGGGAGCTGTTTTTT.